This T cell receptor (beta chain) was sequenced for a study of T-cell reconstitution after alpha-beta-depleted transplantation in children. This CDR3 region has 15 residues. Germline-derived CDR1 and CDR2 are DFQATT and SNEGSKA (reference sequence). V trimming: 1 base; J trimming: 0 bases; junction bases outside the gene matches: 4. A remark on this clonotype: Its antigen is unknown.

General study findings and limits: T-cell numbers and diversity, one year after transplant, stemmed largely from T cells that were newly produced. Certain patients had high TCRbeta diversity at day 60, and it came from recipient T cells and thymic progenitors that survived. Where alpha-beta T cells came from about two months after transplant was reportedly several hundred expanded graft clones.

Using unique molecular identifiers, the investigators prepared the TCRbeta library. MiXCR was run by TCRdb on the PCR reads, yielding one entry per CDR3 protein. The table has more than 400,000 distinct CDR3 sequences, roughly 44% seen once; the top ten hold 25% to 30%. The chain carries TRBV20-1 and TRBJ2-7, with 9 bases lining up with TRBD2. This specimen was PBMCs, taken before TCRalphabeta/CD19-depleted stem cell transplant. The clonotype was recovered from a girl aged 2 to 10 with aplastic anemia, due to receive a stem cell transplant. The CDR3 nucleotides read TGCAGTGCTAGAGCCCCTAGCGGGGCCTCCTACGAGCAGTACTTC. It specifies CSARAPSGASYEQYF.